This is a list of T cell receptor beta chains from one sample in a study of Graves' ophthalmopathy and Graves' hyperthyroidism. TCRdb recomputed calls from the multiplex PCR reads with MiXCR, one row per CDR3 protein. The table includes roughly 230,000 distinct CDR3 sequences, under 25% detected once. Sequenced sample: peripheral blood. The receptors were sampled from a woman between 50 and 59 years old with Graves' ophthalmopathy. Both conserved end residues are part of each CDR3. D genes are given only for firm matches. Not every row has a clone size; where given, it reads once, few, many or a size class.

>TRBD1|many|TRBJ2-5|TRBV29-1
TGCAGCGTCTCACAGGGGCAAGAGACCCAGTACTTC
CSVSQGQETQYF
>.|many|TRBJ1-2|TRBV19
TGTGCCAGTAGTCCCCTGGTAAGGGCTACCTATGGCTACACCTTC
CASSPLVRATYGYTF
>TRBD2|many|TRBJ2-7|TRBV28
TGTGCCAGCAGTTCTAATAGCGGGATCACCTACGAGCAGTACTTC
CASSSNSGITYEQYF
>TRBD2|.|TRBJ2-7|TRBV14
TGTGCCAGCAGCGACCGGACTAGCGGGGCTTACGAGCAGTACTTC
CASSDRTSGAYEQYF
>TRBD1|many|TRBJ2-2|TRBV20-1
TGCAGTGCAACCCACCCAGGGGGCCCCGGGGAGCTGTTTTTT
CSATHPGGPGELFF
>.|.|TRBJ2-2|TRBV12-3/TRBV12-4
TGTGCCAGCATGAAGAACACCGGGGAGCTGTTTTTT
CASMKNTGELFF
>TRBD1|many|TRBJ1-2|TRBV12-3/TRBV12-4
TGTGCCAGCACCGCGCAGGGGGCTTGGGGCTACACCTTC
CASTAQGAWGYTF
>.|many|TRBJ2-7|TRBV6-1
TGTGCCACTAGGACAGCCGGGTACGAGCAGTACTTC
CATRTAGYEQYF
>.|many|TRBJ1-1|TRBV27
TGTGCCAGCGGACTCCGGGAAGACACTGAAGCTTTCTTT
CASGLREDTEAFF
>.|few|TRBJ1-6|TRBV12-3/TRBV12-4
TGTGCCAGCAGTACGAGGGACCGCACCCTCCACTTT
CASSTRDRTLHF
>.|many|TRBJ1-6|TRBV20-1
TGCAGTGCTAGAAGCCTCCGGGACACCAATAATTCACCCCTCCACTTT
CSARSLRDTNNSPLHF
>.|many|TRBJ1-1|TRBV5-1
TGCGCCAGCAGCTTGGAAGGACAGTCTGGAGCTGAAGCTTTCTTT
CASSLEGQSGAEAFF
>.|.|TRBJ2-7|TRBV12-3/TRBV12-4
TGTGCCAGCAGCCCGACCGGGACTGAGCAGTACTTC
CASSPTGTEQYF
>TRBD1|many|TRBJ1-6|TRBV28
TGTGCCAGCAGTCCACCAGCATTCGGGACAGGGGGATCACCCCTCCACTTT
CASSPPAFGTGGSPLHF
>.|.|TRBJ2-5|TRBV2
TGTGCCAGCAGTGAAAGGACTGCGTACCAAGAGACCCAGTACTTC
CASSERTAYQETQYF
>.|.|TRBJ2-7|TRBV10-3
TGTGCCATCGCCGCGGTCTCCTACGAGCAGTACTTC
CAIAAVSYEQYF
>.|.|TRBJ1-1|TRBV6-1
TGTGCCACTCTCTTAGTGTCAGGGAACACTGAAGCTTTCTTT
CATLLVSGNTEAFF
>TRBD1|many|TRBJ2-7|TRBV29-1
TGCAGCGTTCTCCCGGACAGGGACCTACGGGAGCAGTACTTC
CSVLPDRDLREQYF
>.|many|TRBJ2-2|TRBV18
TGTGCCAGCTCACCAAGTCTCAAGAACACCGGGGAGCTGTTTTTT
CASSPSLKNTGELFF
>.|many|TRBJ2-2|TRBV6-1
TGTGCCAGCAGTGAAGTCGGAGGGGTAAACGGGGAGCTGTTTTTT
CASSEVGGVNGELFF
>.|many|TRBJ2-7|TRBV6-2/TRBV6-3
TGTGCCAGCAGTTACCTAGCGTCGGTCGACTCCTACGAGCAGTACTTC
CASSYLASVDSYEQYF
>.|many|TRBJ1-2|TRBV12-3/TRBV12-4
TGTGCCAGCAGTTTATTGCAGGGGCAAGGCTACACCTTC
CASSLLQGQGYTF
>.|.|TRBJ1-1|TRBV6-1
TGTGCCAGCATGAGATGGGGCCAGAACACTGAAGCTTTCTTT
CASMRWGQNTEAFF
>.|many|TRBJ1-5|TRBV6-5
TGTGCCAGCAGCTTACCGAACGACAGGAATCAGCCCCAGCATTTT
CASSLPNDRNQPQHF
>.|many|TRBJ1-5|TRBV12-3/TRBV12-4
TGTGCCAGCAGCGGTCAGACCAATCAGCCCCAGCATTTT
CASSGQTNQPQHF
>TRBD1|many|TRBJ1-1|TRBV2
TGTGCCAGCAGCATAGACAGGGGGAGGGCTTTCTTT
CASSIDRGRAFF
>TRBD2|many|TRBJ2-7|TRBV5-1
TGCGCCAGCAGCTTGGCAGCGGGACCTGGCGAGCAGTACTTC
CASSLAAGPGEQYF
>TRBD1|many|TRBJ1-5|TRBV19
TGTGCCAGTCGCCCCGGGACAGAGAACAATCAGCCCCAGCATTTT
CASRPGTENNQPQHF
>TRBD1|many|TRBJ1-5|TRBV30
TGTGCCTGGAGTATGGAACAGGGGGCCAATCAGCCCCAGCATTTT
CAWSMEQGANQPQHF
>.|many|TRBJ2-2|TRBV6-2/TRBV6-3
TGTGCCAGCAGTTACCATATGAACACCGGGGAGCTGTTTTTT
CASSYHMNTGELFF
>.|many|TRBJ1-5|TRBV29-1
TGCAGCGTTGTTCAGGCAGGGAATCAGCCCCAGCATTTT
CSVVQAGNQPQHF
>TRBD2|many|TRBJ2-5|TRBV7-2
TGTGCCAGCAGCAGTAGCGGGAGAGGACAGACCCAGTACTTC
CASSSSGRGQTQYF
>TRBD2|.|TRBJ2-7|TRBV11-2
TGTGCCAGCAGCCCCATCCGGTTTCTAGCGGGAGAAGGGTCCTACGAGCAGTACTTC
CASSPIRFLAGEGSYEQYF
>.|.|TRBJ2-2|TRBV7-3
TGTGCCAGCAGCTTGCTCGACTCACCGCGTGGCGGGGAGCTGTTTTTT
CASSLLDSPRGGELFF
>.|many|TRBJ1-5|TRBV19
TGTGCCAGTAGTATCGCCGGGACGGGGCAAAATCAGCCCCAGCATTTT
CASSIAGTGQNQPQHF
>.|many|TRBJ1-1|TRBV3-1
TGTGCCAGCAGCCAAGAGCCCTCATCCCGCATGCACACTGAAGCTTTCTTT
CASSQEPSSRMHTEAFF
>.|.|TRBJ1-2|TRBV19
TGTGCCAGTAAAGTAAGGGGGGCGATTGGCTACACCTTC
CASKVRGAIGYTF
>.|.|TRBJ2-2|TRBV28
TGTGCCAGCAGCCAGGCCCCCACCGGGGAGCTGTTTTTT
CASSQAPTGELFF
>TRBD1|.|TRBJ1-1|TRBV12-5
TGTGCTAGTGGTTTACGGACAGGGTCGCGTTTGAACACTGAAGCTTTCTTT
CASGLRTGSRLNTEAFF
>TRBD2|many|TRBJ2-7|TRBV20-1
TGCAGTGCTAGACCACTAGCGGGAGGGGTCTCCTACGAGCAGTACTTC
CSARPLAGGVSYEQYF
>.|few|TRBJ2-4|TRBV3-1
TGTGCCAGCAGCTTCAGGGGCAAAAGAATTCAGTACTTC
CASSFRGKRIQYF
>.|few|TRBJ2-6|TRBV7-9
TGTGCCAGCAGCACAGGGGGAGGGGGGGCCAACGTCCTGACTTTC
CASSTGGGGANVLTF
>.|many|TRBJ2-5|TRBV30
TGTGCCTGGAGTAAATTGTACCAAGAGACCCAGTACTTC
CAWSKLYQETQYF
>.|.|TRBJ2-7|TRBV2
TGTGCCAGCACGGACACCTCCTACGAGCAGTACTTC
CASTDTSYEQYF
>.|.|TRBJ2-7|TRBV29-1
TGCAGCGGCCGGACTGGAAGAGGGCAGTACTTC
CSGRTGRGQYF
>.|many|TRBJ1-5|TRBV19
TGTGCCAGTAGTATGGGTCAGGGAGGATTCAATCAGCCCCAGCATTTT
CASSMGQGGFNQPQHF
>.|many|TRBJ1-1|TRBV10-3
TGTGCCATCAGTTGGGGCCATGGGAACACTGAAGCTTTCTTT
CAISWGHGNTEAFF
>.|many|TRBJ2-7|TRBV2
TGTGCCAGCAGATCACGGGGTTCCTACGAGCAGTACTTC
CASRSRGSYEQYF
>.|many|TRBJ2-7|TRBV6-2/TRBV6-3
TGTGCCAGCAGTTACCTTAGCTCCTACGAGCAGTACTTC
CASSYLSSYEQYF
>TRBD1|many|TRBJ2-5|TRBV7-9
TGTGCCAGCAGCTTGGGAGACAGGGATGGGGAGACCCAGTACTTC
CASSLGDRDGETQYF